Presented here are 5 T cell receptor beta chains from one specimen sequenced in a study of blood T cell repertoires in COVID-19. The data were produced by immunoSEQ multiplex PCR, yet TCRdb's version contains in-frame clones alone and is incomplete. The repertoire holds 180,000 or so clones, with under 85% as singletons. Sequencing was done on a sample of peripheral blood. The receptors here all came from a woman at least 80 years old with acute or convalescent COVID-19.

This clone showed up just once. The V call is TRBV7-9, the J call TRBJ1-1; D possibly corresponds to TRBD1 (5 bases). This CDR3 spans 14 amino acids. CDR1 is SEHNR, CDR2 FQNEAQ, per germline (reference sequence). The V and J ends lost 1 base and 5 bases respectively, with 11 bases between them. The CDR3, as DNA: TGTGCCAGCAGCTTAGACCAGGGTTTAACTGAAGCTTTCTTT. It yields the protein CASSLDQGLTEAFF.

This clone was observed a handful of times. Germline is not matched at one junction end, which may reflect a read error. The V call is TRBV5-4, the J call TRBJ1-2; D is perhaps TRBD1 (5 bases). The CDR3 is 14 amino acids. The V gene's germline CDR1 is SGHNT and CDR2 YYREEE (reference sequence). The CDR3 spells CASSSLGGNNGYTF. CDR3 bases: TGTGCCAGCAGCTCATTGGGGGGTAACAATGGCTACACCTTC.

The V call is TRBV19, the J call TRBJ1-5; 9 positions match TRBD1. V shed 6 bases and J 4 bases; nucleotides not matched to a gene: 7. This CDR3 contains 15 residues. Germline values: CDR1 LNHDA, CDR2 SQIVND (reference sequence). CDR3 sequence reads: CASRGGQGINQPQHF. CDR3 nucleotides: TGTGCCAGTAGAGGGGGACAGGGAATTAATCAGCCCCAGCATTTT.

V gene TRBV7-2 combines with J gene TRBJ1-3; 10 bases are shared with TRBD1. Germline V gene sequence: CDR1 SGHTA, CDR2 FQGNSA. V trimming: 7 bases; J trimming: 4 bases; junction bases outside the gene matches: 4. The CDR3 runs to 14 residues. The chain's CDR3 is CASIDRGLGNTIYF. The DNA of the CDR3 is TGTGCCAGCATCGACAGGGGGCTAGGAAACACCATATATTTT.

The chain couples TRBV5-6 to TRBJ2-2; 10 bases map to TRBD2. J gave up 4 bases and V 7 bases, and 7 bases lay outside the gene matches. This CDR3 comprises 15 residues. Germline lookup yields CDR1 SGHDT and CDR2 YYEEEE. In DNA, the CDR3 is TGTGCCAGCTTTAGACTAGCGGGTGTCACCGGGGAGCTGTTTTTT. Protein: CASFRLAGVTGELFF.